This TCR beta chain was documented in a study of tumor-infiltrating lymphocytes in primary liver carcinoma. This clonotype was seen many times. The antigen is not known. Trimming removed 0 bases from V and 6 bases from J, with 6 bases in between. CDR3 length: 13 residues. CDR1 and CDR2 from the germline V gene are GTSNPN and SVGIG (reference sequence). Constant-region priming of 500 ng total RNA yielded TCR beta cDNA. Sequencing libraries for TCR beta derived from three nested multiplex PCR rounds that used slightly modified ARM-PCR. Two initial PCR rounds of approximately 10 cycles each paired TRBV1-TRBV30 forward primers with a C-beta reverse primer. A single record per CDR3 protein comes from TCRdb applying MiXCR to the multiplex PCR reads. The table includes around 70,000 distinct CDR3 sequences, almost 70% detected once. Unsorted bulk tissue of roughly 20-31 mg yielded co-extracted RNA and DNA.

Study-wide points: Tumor-adjacent and tumor-blood pairs shared a smaller degree of overlap than tumor region pairs.

The specimen sequenced was liver tumor tissue from sampling region 4. This sample's subset: tumor region T4, right-lateral pole. This receptor was identified in a man aged 40-50 years with primary liver carcinoma and hepatitis B virus infection. The chain is built from TRBV30 and TRBJ1-6; TRBD1 might be the D (6 bases). CDR3 sequence (DNA): TGTGCCTGGAGTGTACAGGGTAATTCACCCCTCCACTTT. Translating gives CAWSVQGNSPLHF.